What follows are 21 T cell receptor beta chains derived from one specimen sequenced in a study of regulatory T cells. General study results and limits: In CD3G-deficient patients, conventional CD4+ T cells were enriched for hydrophobic CDR3 residues at positions 6 and 7.

The primer mix had 52 TRBV and 13 TRBJ primers. Generated by immunoSEQ multiplex PCR, the TCRdb table keeps only in-frame clones and is missing some. This table has under 45,000 clones, roughly 90% appearing once. Their antigens remain unidentified. The sequencing input was conventional CD4+ T cells sorted from blood. These receptors were collected from a person aged 18-30 years with CD3G deficiency.

Only one count was recorded for this clone. The chain recombines TRBV7-9 with TRBJ2-5; a possible D gene is TRBD2 (5 bases). Looked up from germline, CDR1 is SEHNR and CDR2 is FQNEAQ (reference sequence). Trimming took off 4 bases at V and 5 bases at J, with 20 bases between the two ends. The CDR3 consists of 16 residues. CDR3 DNA: TGTGCCAGCAGCTCAACAAAGTCCGGACTGAGGGAGACCCAGTACTTC. It yields the protein CASSSTKSGLRETQYF.

J is TRBJ2-7 and V is TRBV6-6; 10 bases match TRBD1. The trim removed 5 bases at V and 7 bases at J, leaving 8 bases unmatched. Germline values: CDR1 MNHNY, CDR2 SVGAGI (reference sequence). The CDR3 covers 14 residues. Here the CDR3 DNA reads TGTGCCAGCAGTAGGGACAGGGGTTTTGGAGAGCAGTACTTC. Its translation: CASSRDRGFGEQYF.

V and J are TRBV28 and TRBJ1-5, with 7 bases fitting TRBD1. Germline V gene lookup returns CDR1 MDHEN and CDR2 SYDVKM. The J segment lost 7 bases and the V segment lost 2 bases, leaving 8 bases of the junction unmatched. This CDR3 has 15 amino acids. The CDR3: CASSLVRQGGQPQHF. The CDR3 bases are TGTGCCAGCAGTTTAGTTCGGCAGGGGGGCCAGCCCCAGCATTTT. The full variable domain, with the rest looked up from reference TRBV28 and TRBJ1-5, is DVKVTQSSRYLVKRTGEKVFLECVQDMDHENMFWYRQDPGLGLRLIYFSYDVKMKEKGDIPEGYSVSREKKERFSLILESASTNQTSMYLCASSLVRQGGQPQHFGDGTRLSIL.

The rearrangement uses TRBV5-1 and TRBJ2-2; D is unresolved. The germline V gene has CDR1 SGHRS and CDR2 YFSETQ. This CDR3 region has 14 residues. The ends were cut back, 5 bases at V and 4 bases at J, with 12 bases in the middle. The CDR3 region is CASRMGSLTGELFF. CDR3 coding DNA: TGCGCCAGCAGAATGGGGTCCCTCACCGGGGAGCTGTTTTTT.

This clone was counted once. The chain combines TRBV28 with TRBJ2-3, with D maybe TRBD1 (5 bases). The CDR3 has 14 amino acids. The germline CDR1 and CDR2 sequences are MDHEN and SYDVKM. The V end was cut by 4 bases, the J end by 1 base, with 9 bases between. The CDR3 nucleotides read TGTGCCAGCAGTTACGACAGACGCACAGATACGCAGTATTTT. Translated, it gives CASSYDRRTDTQYF.

The V and J genes are TRBV7-9 and TRBJ2-5; a weak D match, TRBD2 (7 bases). Between the trimmed V and J ends, which lost 8 bases and 0 bases, there was a span of 16 bases. Per germline, CDR1 SEHNR and CDR2 FQNEAQ (reference sequence). The CDR3 consists of 15 residues. In DNA form, the CDR3 reads TGTGCCAGCGGGCAGGGGAGGGGGTACCAAGAGACCCAGTACTTC. Protein sequence: CASGQGRGYQETQYF.

This rearrangement joins TRBV19 to TRBJ2-3; D call uncertain. The CDR3 extends over 14 amino acids. The V and J ends lost 4 bases and 1 base respectively, with 9 bases between them. Germline V gene data show CDR1 as LNHDA and CDR2 as SQIVND (reference sequence). This chain's CDR3 is CASSKRVGTDTQYF. The CDR3 coding sequence is TGTGCCAGTAGTAAACGGGTGGGCACAGATACGCAGTATTTT.

The gene calls are TRBV6-5 and TRBJ2-2; D possibly corresponds to TRBD1 (6 bases). Trimming removed 6 bases at V and 6 bases at J, with 17 bases between. The germline V gene encodes CDR1 MNHEY and CDR2 SVGAGI. The CDR3 runs 15 residues. The CDR3 protein is CASRKTGLGSGELFF. The DNA of the CDR3 is TGTGCCAGCAGAAAGACAGGACTTGGCTCCGGGGAGCTGTTTTTT.

The chain carries TRBV19 and TRBJ1-4; tentative D call: TRBD1 (5 bases). This CDR3 spans 14 amino acids. The germline V and J ends were trimmed by 6 bases and 8 bases, with 16 bases remaining between them. CDR1 is LNHDA and CDR2 is SQIVND in the germline V gene (reference sequence). CDR3 in amino acids: CASSVRDRGEKLFF. The CDR3 bases are TGTGCCAGTAGCGTCCGGGACCGAGGGGAAAAACTGTTTTTT.

The chain employs TRBV28 and TRBJ1-2, with D possibly matching TRBD1 (5 bases). The CDR3 length is 13 residues. Germline V lookup: CDR1 MDHEN, CDR2 SYDVKM. Trimming pared 2 bases from V and 8 bases from J, leaving 12 bases between. CDR3 bases: TGTGCCAGCAGTTTACTCGCCGGGACGGGCTACACCTTC. This sequence encodes CASSLLAGTGYTF.

The chain couples TRBV11-2 to TRBJ1-2; no clear D gene. The V end was cut by 1 base, the J end by 7 bases, with 13 bases between. The germline V gene has CDR1 SGHAT and CDR2 FQNNGV. This CDR3 is 14 amino acids long. The DNA of the CDR3 is TGTGCCAGCAGCTTAGGGCGGGGAAGCAGTGGCTACACCTTC. This sequence encodes CASSLGRGSSGYTF.

The chain combines TRBV6-1 with TRBJ2-1, with TRBD2 matching over 8 bases. The germline V gene has CDR1 MNHNS and CDR2 SASEGT. The V and J ends lost 8 bases and 3 bases, in that order; junction bases with no gene match: 6. The CDR3 extends over 14 amino acids. The CDR3, as DNA: TGTGCCAGCCAAAGCGGGGGACACTACAATGAGCAGTTCTTC. Its protein product is CASQSGGHYNEQFF.

This clone occurred once. The chain links TRBV30 to TRBJ2-6; D is possibly TRBD1 (6 bases). Trimming pared 0 bases from V and 15 bases from J, leaving 15 bases between. The CDR3 is made up of 13 amino acids. Germline V CDR1 and CDR2: GTSNPN, SVGIG (reference sequence). DNA of the CDR3: TGTGCCTGGAGTGTACATAGGGACATCCCCCTGACTTTC. This translates into CAWSVHRDIPLTF.

V and J are TRBV7-8 and TRBJ2-3; 7 bases are shared with TRBD2. CDR1 and CDR2 (germline): SGHVS, FQNEAQ. CDR3 length equals 16 residues. Trimming cost V 1 base and J 4 bases; bases outside gene matches: 8. CDR3 nucleotide sequence: TGTGCCAGCAGCTTAGGAGGGGCGGGAGTACCAGATACGCAGTATTTT. Residues: CASSLGGAGVPDTQYF.

This clone was detected once. The V call is TRBV6-6, the J call TRBJ1-4; D not resolved. V lost 2 bases and J 8 bases, leaving 9 bases between the germline ends. CDR1 and CDR2 (germline): MNHNY, SVGAGI (reference sequence). CDR3 length: 13 amino acids. The CDR3 loop reads CASSYRGGEKLFF. Here the CDR3 DNA reads TGTGCCAGCAGTTACCGGGGAGGCGAAAAACTGTTTTTT.

By share, this clone ranks as medium-sized. This rearrangement joins TRBV6-1 to TRBJ2-7, with TRBD1 identical over 7 bases. Germline V gene data show CDR1 as MNHNS and CDR2 as SASEGT. The CDR3 covers 11 residues. Trimming took 6 bases from V and 9 from J; bases not matched to a gene: 5. CDR3 sequence: CASSHRGRQYF. The CDR3 region has the DNA TGTGCCAGCAGCCACAGGGGCAGGCAGTACTTC.

CDR3 in DNA: TGTGCCATCAGTGACTCCGCCTACGAGCAGTACTTC. Protein product: CAISDSAYEQYF. This chain connects TRBV10-3 to TRBJ2-7; D uncertain. V dropped 3 bases and J dropped 2 bases, with 5 bases sitting between them. This CDR3 is built from 12 residues. Germline V gene sequence: CDR1 ENHRY, CDR2 SYGVKD.

The chain combines TRBV6-5 with TRBJ1-2; the D gene is possibly TRBD1 (5 bases). There are 16 residues in the CDR3. V was pared by 4 bases and J by 4 bases, with 19 bases between. Germline V lookup: CDR1 MNHEY, CDR2 SVGAGI. This chain's CDR3 is CASSFVGTLPVYGYTF. The CDR3 DNA is TGTGCCAGCAGTTTTGTCGGGACCCTCCCGGTCTATGGCTACACCTTC.

This chain uses TRBV7-8 with TRBJ2-1, with 7 bases aligning to TRBD2. The CDR3 totals 13 residues. V trimming: 3 bases; J trimming: 5 bases; junction bases outside the gene matches: 1. The germline V gene encodes CDR1 SGHVS and CDR2 FQNEAQ. In DNA form, the CDR3 reads TGTGCCAGCAGCTTTGGGGGGGACAATGAGCAGTTCTTC. As protein: CASSFGGDNEQFF.

This clone is a singleton in its sample. CDR3 protein: CASTTGQGRGETQYF. CDR3 coding DNA: TGCGCCAGTACCACCGGACAGGGAAGGGGAGAGACCCAGTACTTC. This chain uses TRBV5-1 with TRBJ2-5, with 8 bases that match TRBD1. The V gene end was trimmed by 8 bases and the J gene end by 4 bases; junction bases not matched to a gene: 13. Germline lookup yields CDR1 SGHRS and CDR2 YFSETQ. The CDR3 is made up of 15 amino acids.

V gene TRBV6-1 combines with J gene TRBJ2-7, with 7 nucleotides matching TRBD1. Losses at the gene ends were 8 bases for V and 0 bases for J; bases not matched to a gene: 1. Germline assignment: CDR1 MNHNS and CDR2 SASEGT. The CDR3 has 12 residues. CDR3 loop: CASRDSSYEQYF. The CDR3 DNA reads as TGTGCCAGCCGGGACAGCTCCTACGAGCAGTACTTC.